Following are 24 T cell receptor beta chains from one sample sequenced in a study of blood T cell repertoires in COVID-19. Libraries were prepared by immunoSEQ multiplex PCR; TCRdb keeps only in-frame clonotypes and omits some of them. The table has approximately 210,000 clones, roughly 87% seen once. Sequenced material: peripheral blood. The receptor set was obtained from a man in his forties with active or convalescent COVID-19.

CDR3 residues: CASRRSAGLRREGYTF. The CDR3 coding sequence is TGTGCCAGCAGGAGATCCGCCGGGTTGCGGAGGGAAGGCTACACCTTC. This sequence joins TRBV27 and TRBJ1-2, with D unresolved. V lost 6 bases and J lost 8, with 25 bases in between. Germline V gives CDR1 MNHEY, CDR2 SMNVEV (reference sequence). This CDR3 is built from 16 residues.

The rearrangement joins TRBV28 to TRBJ1-2; D is undetermined. Germline assignment: CDR1 MDHEN and CDR2 SYDVKM. CDR3 length: 13 residues. Trimming removed 2 bases from V and 8 bases from J, with 12 bases in between. Here the CDR3 DNA reads TGTGCCAGCAGTTTAGCCCTAACGAGGGGCTACACCTTC. Protein: CASSLALTRGYTF.

The chain carries TRBV28 and TRBJ1-5; weak D call: TRBD1 (6 bases). The CDR3 spans 15 residues. Germline values: CDR1 MDHEN, CDR2 SYDVKM. Trimming removed 4 bases at V and 4 bases at J, with 14 bases between. The CDR3 protein is CASSSSGVPNQPQHF. The CDR3 bases are TGTGCCAGCAGTTCCTCAGGGGTACCGAATCAGCCCCAGCATTTT.

The V and J genes are TRBV7-3 and TRBJ2-3; TRBD2 might be the D (5 bases). Germline CDR1 is SGHTA and CDR2 is FQGTGA. The ends were cut back, 4 bases at V and 1 base at J, with 9 bases in the middle. The CDR3 has 14 residues. Here the CDR3 reads CASSSGLGTDTQYF. DNA for the CDR3: TGTGCCAGCAGCTCTGGACTTGGCACAGATACGCAGTATTTT.

The CDR3 region has the DNA TGTGCCAGCAGTTATCAGGGGGCAGCAACTAATGAAAAACTGTTTTTT. This gives the protein CASSYQGAATNEKLFF. The V call is TRBV6-5, the J call TRBJ1-4; TRBD1 matches 8 bases. Looked up from germline, CDR1 is MNHEY and CDR2 is SVGAGI. The CDR3 is 16 amino acids. V lost 3 bases and J lost 0; bases outside the gene matches: 3.

The sample holds one count of this clone. The chain has TRBV7-9 and TRBJ1-5, with a weak D call TRBD1 (6 bases). CDR1 is SEHNR and CDR2 is FQNEAQ in the germline V gene (reference sequence). V lost 0 bases to trimming and J lost 8 bases, with 11 bases between them. CDR3 size: 14 residues. The CDR3 DNA follows: TGTGCCAGCAGCTTAGCGGGGGCGGGGGAGCCCCAGCATTTT. Its protein product is CASSLAGAGEPQHF.

The chain couples TRBV24-1 to TRBJ1-2; no reliable D call. V lost 3 bases and J 7 bases, leaving 20 bases between the germline ends. Germline assignment: CDR1 KGHDR and CDR2 SFDVKD. The length of the CDR3 is 16 residues. DNA for the CDR3: TGTGCCACCAGTGATGTCACCGGGAGCCTGGTTGGTGGCTACACCTTC. Protein product: CATSDVTGSLVGGYTF.

This clone came up once. The CDR3 is CASSLEGGQETQYF. The DNA for the CDR3 is TGCGCCAGCAGCTTGGAGGGAGGCCAAGAGACCCAGTACTTC. The chain joins TRBV5-1 to TRBJ2-5; D is possibly TRBD2 (6 bases). Germline assignment: CDR1 SGHRS and CDR2 YFSETQ. The CDR3 has 14 amino acids. Trimming took 0 bases from V and 1 from J, leaving 7 bases between them.

The chain carries TRBV11-3 and TRBJ2-5, with 10 bases aligning to TRBD1. Per the germline V gene, CDR1 is SGHNT and CDR2 is YENEEA. The V gene end was trimmed by 4 bases and the J gene end by 5 bases; junction bases not matched to a gene: 4. CDR3 length: 14 residues. DNA of the CDR3: TGTGCCAGCAGCTCGGGACAGGGGTACGAGACCCAGTACTTC. Translated: CASSSGQGYETQYF.

This sequence joins TRBV12-5 and TRBJ2-5; the D gene is possibly TRBD1 (6 bases). Trimming left V 6 bases short and J 1 base short, with 9 bases between. CDR3 length: 13 amino acids. The germline gives CDR1 LGHNT, CDR2 FRNRAP. The CDR3 DNA is TGTGCTAGTGGCCGGGACATCCAAGAGACCCAGTACTTC. The encoded protein is CASGRDIQETQYF.

The chain couples TRBV7-2 to TRBJ1-2; possibly TRBD1 for D (5 bases). This CDR3 contains 13 residues. Germline CDR1 and CDR2: SGHTA and FQGNSA. Trimming took 6 bases from V and 3 from J, leaving 11 bases between them. The CDR3: CASSPRDYYGYTF. The CDR3 nucleotides are TGTGCCAGCAGTCCCCGGGACTACTATGGCTACACCTTC.

This clone turned up a few times. The chain combines TRBV19 with TRBJ1-1; TRBD1 aligns across 7 bases. Germline V gene data show CDR1 as LNHDA and CDR2 as SQIVND (reference sequence). This CDR3 spans 12 amino acids. J lost 10 bases, V lost 6 bases, and 8 bases had no gene match. The CDR3 nucleotides read TGTGCCAGTAGCCAGGGGGGACGCGGAGCTTTCTTT. Residues: CASSQGGRGAFF.

V usage is TRBV5-1 and J usage is TRBJ2-1, with D perhaps matching TRBD1 (5 bases). The CDR3 is 13 residues long. Germline V lookup: CDR1 SGHRS, CDR2 YFSETQ. The ends were cut back, 1 base at V and 8 bases at J, with 10 bases in the middle. The CDR3 here is CASSLWTPDEQFF. The CDR3 coding sequence is TGCGCCAGCAGCTTGTGGACACCAGATGAGCAGTTCTTC.

The rearrangement links TRBV5-8 to TRBJ1-1, with 10 nucleotides matching TRBD1. This CDR3 has 15 residues. V lost 3 bases, J lost 4 bases, and 6 bases stayed unmatched. CDR1 SGHTS and CDR2 YDEGEE come from the germline V gene. The CDR3 here is CASSWGQGWPTEAFF. As DNA, the CDR3 is TGTGCCAGCAGCTGGGGACAGGGGTGGCCCACTGAAGCTTTCTTT. The full variable domain, completed using reference TRBV5-8 and TRBJ1-1, is EAGVTQSPTHLIKTRGQQATLRCSPISGHTSVYWYQQALGLGLQFLLWYDEGEERNRGNFPPRFSGRQFPNYSSELNVNALELEDSALYLCASSWGQGWPTEAFFGQGTRLTVV.

The V call is TRBV5-1, the J call TRBJ2-4; a weak D match, TRBD1 (6 bases). V lost 4 bases, J lost 2 bases, and 10 bases lay in between. CDR1 and CDR2 (germline): SGHRS, YFSETQ. The CDR3 length is 14 residues. The CDR3, as DNA: TGCGCCAGCAGCCCGGACAGTACCAAAAACATTCAGTACTTC. Protein: CASSPDSTKNIQYF.

The chain links TRBV2 to TRBJ1-1, with D maybe TRBD1 (5 bases). With 3 bases removed from V and 11 bases from J, the gap between germline ends came to 19 bases. This CDR3 contains 14 residues. CDR1 SNHLY and CDR2 FYNNEI come from the germline V gene. This chain's CDR3 is CASSESQGLKKAFF. CDR3 nucleotide sequence: TGTGCCAGCAGTGAGTCTCAGGGCTTAAAAAAGGCTTTCTTT.

This clone was seen once. V usage is TRBV19 and J usage is TRBJ2-3; D gene unclear. V was clipped by 5 bases and J by 0 bases, with 18 bases between them. CDR1 and CDR2 (germline): LNHDA, SQIVND (reference sequence). The CDR3 has 17 amino acids. CDR3 residues: CASSQNFAGLSTDTQYF. The CDR3 DNA is TGTGCCAGTAGTCAAAACTTCGCTGGGCTCAGCACAGATACGCAGTATTTT.

The chain uses TRBV4-1 and TRBJ2-7; no clear D gene. This CDR3 is built from 12 residues. Germline CDR1 MGHRA, CDR2 YSYEKL. The V and J ends lost 6 bases and 5 bases respectively, with 11 bases between them. The CDR3 protein is CASSGAPHEQYF. CDR3 DNA sequence: TGCGCCAGCAGTGGAGCCCCACACGAGCAGTACTTC.

J is TRBJ1-1 and V is TRBV4-1, with D tentatively TRBD1 (5 bases). Trimming removed 0 bases at V and 2 bases at J, with 19 bases between. Germline CDR1 MGHRA, CDR2 YSYEKL. The length of the CDR3 is 18 residues. CDR3 nucleotide sequence: TGCGCCAGCAGCCAAGACCGCAGCCTGGGGGGGAGAAACACTGAAGCTTTCTTT. Encoded protein: CASSQDRSLGGRNTEAFF.

The chain has TRBV19 and TRBJ1-1; 8 bases agree with TRBD1. J gave up 0 bases and V 4 bases, and 1 base lay outside the gene matches. Germline loops: CDR1 LNHDA, CDR2 SQIVND (reference sequence). This CDR3 region has 14 residues. This chain's CDR3 is CASSRQGLNTEAFF. DNA for the CDR3: TGTGCCAGTAGTAGACAGGGGTTGAACACTGAAGCTTTCTTT.

This clone was found once. The gene calls are TRBV2 and TRBJ2-5, with TRBD2 as a possible D gene (7 bases). The CDR3 is made up of 14 amino acids. Trimming took 1 base from V and 3 from J, leaving 9 bases between them. Germline V gives CDR1 SNHLY, CDR2 FYNNEI. CDR3 region: CASSEGGGEETQYF. DNA of the CDR3: TGTGCCAGCAGTGAAGGGGGGGGCGAAGAGACCCAGTACTTC. The full variable domain, its missing parts supplied by reference TRBV2 and TRBJ2-5, is EPEVTQTPSHQVTQMGQEVILRCVPISNHLYFYWYRQILGQKVEFLVSFYNNEISEKSEIFDDQFSVERPDGSNFTLKIRSTKLEDSAMYFCASSEGGGEETQYFGPGTRLLVL.

V is TRBV9 and J is TRBJ1-5; no definite D call. Trimming took 0 bases from V and 0 from J, leaving 7 bases between them. Per germline, CDR1 SGDLS and CDR2 YYNGEE. The CDR3 extends over 15 amino acids. In DNA form, the CDR3 reads TGTGCCAGCAGCGTAGGATCAGATAGCAATCAGCCCCAGCATTTT. Protein product: CASSVGSDSNQPQHF.

V usage is TRBV10-2 and J usage is TRBJ2-5; no clear D. The CDR3 is 14 residues long. CDR1 is WSHSY, CDR2 SAAADI, per germline. Trimming pared 6 bases from V and 4 bases from J, leaving 15 bases between. The CDR3 DNA reads as TGCGCCAGCAGAAGAGGTCCACCTACAGAGACCCAGTACTTC. Amino acids: CASRRGPPTETQYF.

The rearrangement uses TRBV9 and TRBJ1-1; TRBD1 agrees at 7 bases. V lost 3 bases, J lost 1 base, and 3 bases stayed unmatched. Germline lookup yields CDR1 SGDLS and CDR2 YYNGEE. The CDR3 covers 14 residues. The CDR3 DNA sequence: TGTGCCAGCAGCGAGGGGGCCCCGAACACTGAAGCTTTCTTT. It encodes CASSEGAPNTEAFF.